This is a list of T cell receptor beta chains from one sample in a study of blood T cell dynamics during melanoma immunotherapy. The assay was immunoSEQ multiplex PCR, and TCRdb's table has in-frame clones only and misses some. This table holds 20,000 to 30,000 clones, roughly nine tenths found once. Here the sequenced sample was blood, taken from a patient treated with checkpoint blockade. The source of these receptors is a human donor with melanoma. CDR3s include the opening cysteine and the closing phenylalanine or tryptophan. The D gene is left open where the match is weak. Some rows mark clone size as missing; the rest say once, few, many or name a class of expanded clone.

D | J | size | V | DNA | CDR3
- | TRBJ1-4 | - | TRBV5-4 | TGTGCCAGCAGCTTAAGGGACGAAAAACTGTTTTTT | CASSLRDEKLFF
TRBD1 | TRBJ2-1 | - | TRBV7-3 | TGTGCCAGCAGCTCCCGGGACAGGGTTGAGCAGTTCTTC | CASSSRDRVEQFF
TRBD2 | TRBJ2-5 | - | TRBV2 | TGTGCCAGCAGTGGTGGGGCTAGCGGGGGGAGTCGGCAAGAGACCCAGTACTTC | CASSGGASGGSRQETQYF
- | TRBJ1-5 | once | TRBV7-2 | TGTGCCAGCAGCTTGGTGGGAAGTGGACAGCCCCAGCATTTT | CASSLVGSGQPQHF
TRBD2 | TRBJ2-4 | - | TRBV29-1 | TGCAGCGTAGGGGTGGGCGGGAGGACCATTCAGTACTTC | CSVGVGGRTIQYF
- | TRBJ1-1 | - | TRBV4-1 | TGCGCCAGCAGCCTCTTACAGGGAATCGGAGGTGAAGCTTTCTTT | CASSLLQGIGGEAFF
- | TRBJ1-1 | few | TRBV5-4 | TGTGCCAGCAGCTTGTGGCAGAGCGAAGCTTTCTTT | CASSLWQSEAFF
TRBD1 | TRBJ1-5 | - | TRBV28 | TGTGCCAGCCGCTTATCGGGACAGGGGGCGAATCAGCCCCAGCATTTT | CASRLSGQGANQPQHF
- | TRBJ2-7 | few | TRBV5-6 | TGTGCCAGCAGCTTCACAGGGCTCTCCTACGAGCAGTACTTC | CASSFTGLSYEQYF
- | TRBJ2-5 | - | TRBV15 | TGTGCCACCAGCTCACGACGGGGCGGGAACCGTAGAGAGACCCAGTACTTC | CATSSRRGGNRRETQYF
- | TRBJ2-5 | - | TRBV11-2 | TGTGCCAGCAGCTTTCCAGGGACGGAGACCCAGTACTTC | CASSFPGTETQYF